This TCR beta chain is drawn from a study of cytomegalovirus exposure and HLA in healthy donors. Study-level points and caveats: While the bulk of TCR sequences proved rare, some public TCRs turned up in many donors. Cytomegalovirus-associated TCR beta chains were listed, numbering approximately 150. The tendency of first-cohort TCR clusters to co-occur in the approximately 110 validation repertoires was the finding of a later analysis.

J lost 1 base, V lost 2 bases, and 8 bases had no gene match. The CDR3 totals 18 residues. CDR1 SGHTA and CDR2 FQGNSA come from the germline V gene. Profiled with immunoSEQ multiplex PCR; TCRdb holds only in-frame clones, not every one. The sample holds about 64,000 clones; approximately 90% are singletons and the top ten take roughly 1.8%. Comment on this clone: The antigen remains unidentified.

A roughly 120-subject validation cohort, separate from the approximately 700-subject first cohort, supplied the donors. The sample was PBMCs. This receptor was obtained from a woman in her late teens or twenties in good health and CMV-seronegative. This chain uses TRBV7-2 with TRBJ2-3, with 11 bases that match TRBD2. The CDR3 region has the DNA TGTGCCAGCAGCTTAATGGGACTAGCGGCCAGGGGCACAGATACGCAGTATTTT. It is translated as CASSLMGLAARGTDTQYF.